A selection of T cell receptor beta chains follows, all from one sample in a study of T cell responses to AZD1222 COVID-19 vaccine. Produced via immunoSEQ multiplex PCR; TCRdb's table is partial and in-frame only. The sample gives about 130,000 clones, about nine tenths of which show up once; roughly a sixth is in the top ten. The sample consisted of peripheral blood, taken on day 0 of MenACWY control vaccination. The receptors come from an adult in good health. Both conserved end residues are part of each CDR3. The D gene is left open where the match is weak. Size tells how often a clone was seen (once, few, many) or the class of an expanded clone, and some rows leave it out.

TRBJ2-2 TRBV5-1 NA NA TGCGCCAGCAGCGCAGGGCAGGGCGGGGAGCTGTTTTTT CASSAGQGGELFF
TRBJ2-5 TRBV2 NA once TGTGCCAGCGAGGGCTGGGAGACCCAGTACTTC CASEGWETQYF
TRBJ2-1 TRBV10-3 NA NA TGTGCCATCAGTGAGAGGGGCGCGACGGATGAGCAGTTCTTC CAISERGATDEQFF
TRBJ1-1 TRBV30 NA NA TGTGCCTGGAGTGTGCGGCTTGAAGCTTTCTTT CAWSVRLEAFF
TRBJ1-1 TRBV4-1 NA NA TGCGCCAGCAGCCAAGGGGCGGCCATGAACACTGAAGCTTTCTTT CASSQGAAMNTEAFF
TRBJ1-5 TRBV28 TRBD1 NA TGTGCCAGCAAGTCCGGGACAGGGAATCAGCCCCAGCATTTT CASKSGTGNQPQHF
TRBJ2-3 TRBV3-1/TRBV3-2 TRBD2 NA TGTGCCAGCAGCCCGGGACTAGATTTCGATACGCAGTATTTT CASSPGLDFDTQYF
TRBJ2-1 TRBV24-1 NA NA TGTGCCACCAGTGGGCGCCCGGACAATGAGCAGTTCTTC CATSGRPDNEQFF
TRBJ1-4 TRBV18 TRBD1 NA TGTGCCAGCTCACCTCGACAGGGTGACGAAAAACTGTTTTTT CASSPRQGDEKLFF
TRBJ2-7 TRBV6-5 TRBD1 NA TGTGCCAGCAGTCGGGACAGTGTCTCCTACGAGCAGTACTTC CASSRDSVSYEQYF
TRBJ2-3 TRBV2 TRBD2 NA TGTGCCAGCAGTGAAGAAGCGGGGCGCACAGATACGCAGTATTTT CASSEEAGRTDTQYF
TRBJ2-2 TRBV5-8 NA NA TGTGCCAGCAGCTTGTATACAGGAGCGGCCTTGAACACCGGGGAGCTGTTTTTT CASSLYTGAALNTGELFF
TRBJ1-2 TRBV28 NA NA TGTGCCAGCAGGAACGCACAGGGTGCAAGTAGTGGCTACACCTTC CASRNAQGASSGYTF
TRBJ1-5 TRBV4-1 NA NA TGCGCCAGCAGCCAAGCCGGGGCTCAGCCCCAGCATTTT CASSQAGAQPQHF
TRBJ1-3 TRBV19 TRBD1 once TGTGCCAGTAGGTCCCGACAGGGGCCTTTTATTAACTCTGGAAACACCATATATTTT CASRSRQGPFINSGNTIYF
TRBJ1-4 TRBV6-5 NA NA TGTGCCAGCTGGGGCAAGGGTGAAAAACTGTTTTTT CASWGKGEKLFF
TRBJ2-7 TRBV2 NA once TGTGCCAGCACCCGAGAGGGGGGGGCCTACGAGCAGTACTTC CASTREGGAYEQYF
TRBJ2-4 TRBV6-1 NA NA TGTGCCAGCAGTGATTCAGGGGAGGACATTCAGTACTTC CASSDSGEDIQYF
TRBJ1-5 TRBV27 NA NA TGTGCCAGCAGTTCCGACAGCCCCATCAATCAGCCCCAGCATTTT CASSSDSPINQPQHF
TRBJ1-5 TRBV28 NA NA TGTGCCACCGACAGTTTAGGGGACGCACGCAATCAGCCCCAGCATTTT CATDSLGDARNQPQHF
TRBJ1-3 TRBV5-1 NA NA TGCGCCAGCAGCCCCGGAGGCTCTGGAAACACCATATATTTT CASSPGGSGNTIYF
TRBJ2-5 TRBV19 TRBD1 NA TGTGCCAGTAGTATAGGTGGGACAGGGGTTGAGACCCAGTACTTC CASSIGGTGVETQYF
TRBJ2-1 TRBV2 NA few TGTGCCAGCAGTGGTAGCGGCACCTACAATGAGCAGTTCTTC CASSGSGTYNEQFF
TRBJ2-5 TRBV9 NA few TGTGCCAGCAGCGTAGAAGGGTTCGAGACCCAGTACTTC CASSVEGFETQYF